Each of the 25 T cell receptor beta chains below was sequenced from the same sample in a study of identical twins. TCRdb re-called the 5' RACE reads with MiXCR, one entry per CDR3 protein. The sample lists 700,000 or so distinct CDR3 sequences; approximately 21% were seen once. The same specimen was also included in a second study, on T cells expressing NK-cell markers.

The sample comprised PBMCs. Receptors were obtained from a woman aged 18-29 years in good health.

The V and J genes are TRBV7-2 and TRBJ1-6, with 7 bases that match TRBD1. The CDR3 length is 16 residues. The germline V gene has CDR1 SGHTA and CDR2 FQGNSA. V shed 5 bases, J shed 10 bases, and the junction held 14 bases outside the gene matches. CDR3 sequence: CASSLPWTGSKSPLHF. CDR3 DNA sequence: TGTGCCAGCAGCCTGCCGTGGACAGGTTCGAAGTCACCCCTCCACTTT. Full variable domain (outside the CDR3, taken from reference TRBV7-2 and TRBJ1-6): GAGVSQSPSNKVTEKGKDVELRCDPISGHTALYWYRQSLGQGLEFLIYFQGNSAPDKSGLPSDRFSAERTGGSVSTLTIQRTQQEDSAVYLCASSLPWTGSKSPLHFGNGTRLTVT.

Only a few counts were recorded for this clonotype. J is TRBJ2-1 and V is TRBV5-1; no clear D. CDR3 size: 15 residues. V was trimmed by 0 bases and J by 4 bases, leaving 11 bases between them. Germline V gene data show CDR1 as SGHRS and CDR2 as YFSETQ. The CDR3 DNA reads TGCGCCAGCAGCTTGGTTATTGACTTTTACAATGAGCAGTTCTTC. Translation: CASSLVIDFYNEQFF.

This chain uses TRBV5-1 with TRBJ2-7; no clear D gene. Germline CDR1 reads SGHRS; CDR2 reads YFSETQ. The CDR3 is 15 amino acids. Trimming shortened V by 1 base and J by 2 bases, and 13 bases separated the two germline ends. The CDR3 DNA reads as TGCGCCAGCAGCTTGTACCCACTTAAAGCCTACGAGCAGTACTTC. Translation: CASSLYPLKAYEQYF.

This clonotype was detected only a few times. This chain connects TRBV20-1 to TRBJ2-7; D unresolved. Germline lookup yields CDR1 DFQATT and CDR2 SNEGSKA (reference sequence). V was cut by 3 bases and J by 7 bases, with 10 bases left in between. This CDR3 has 11 residues. CDR3 loop: CSASILGEQYF. The DNA of the CDR3 is TGCAGTGCTAGCATCCTAGGGGAGCAGTACTTC.

V and J are TRBV7-6 and TRBJ1-1; no reliable D call. V lost 0 bases, J lost 11 bases, and 16 bases lay in between. CDR3 length equals 14 residues. The germline gives CDR1 SGHVS, CDR2 FNYEAQ. CDR3 protein: CASSLAPLPFPAFF. The CDR3 DNA reads as TGTGCCAGCAGCTTAGCCCCCCTACCTTTCCCCGCTTTCTTT.

V usage is TRBV12-3 or TRBV12-4 and J usage is TRBJ2-3; 10 bases line up with TRBD2. V lost 1 base to trimming and J lost 4 bases; unmatched junction nucleotides: 8. The CDR3 runs 17 residues. For the CDR3, the DNA is TGTGCCAGCAGTTTAGTCACTAGCGGGGCGCTCGCAGATACGCAGTATTTT. Translating gives CASSLVTSGALADTQYF.

This chain joins TRBV9 and TRBJ2-3; 7 nucleotides line up with TRBD1. The CDR3 is 15 amino acids. The junction had 8 bases not matched to a gene; V was cut back by 2 bases and J by 5 bases. Germline V lookup: CDR1 SGDLS, CDR2 YYNGEE. The CDR3 loop is CASSVQTGSGDTQYF. The CDR3 DNA reads as TGTGCCAGCAGCGTGCAGACAGGGTCCGGAGATACGCAGTATTTT.

This clonotype appeared a few times. The chain joins TRBV9 to TRBJ2-1; 10 bases agree with TRBD2. V dropped 2 bases and J dropped 4; count of bases not matched to a gene: 3. Germline V gene data show CDR1 as SGDLS and CDR2 as YYNGEE. The CDR3 covers 15 residues. The CDR3 region is CASSVLAGAYNEQFF. The CDR3, as DNA: TGTGCCAGCAGCGTCCTAGCGGGGGCATACAATGAGCAGTTCTTC.

Note on this clonotype: This may come from a read error, since a much larger clone is one base off. The chain employs TRBV20-1 and TRBJ2-5; 7 nucleotides align to TRBD1. The CDR3 totals 12 residues. Germline V CDR1 and CDR2: DFQATT, SNEGSKA (reference sequence). Here the CDR3 reads CSVRGGLETQYF. CDR3 coding DNA: TGCAGTGTTAGAGGGGGCCTAGAGACCCAGTACTTC.

There are a few counts of this clonotype. The CDR3 is CASSRGLAGGNEQFF. CDR3 coding DNA: TGTGCCAGCAGCCGGGGACTAGCGGGGGGCAATGAGCAGTTCTTC. The rearrangement uses TRBV7-2 and TRBJ2-1, with 15 bases lining up with TRBD2. CDR1 and CDR2 (germline): SGHTA, FQGNSA. The V and J ends lost 5 bases and 6 bases, in that order; junction bases with no gene match: 2. The CDR3 is 15 residues long.

V and J are TRBV12-5 and TRBJ2-2; D is perhaps TRBD1 (5 bases). The germline V and J ends were trimmed by 2 bases and 15 bases, with 10 bases remaining between them. Germline values: CDR1 LGHNT, CDR2 FRNRAP. This CDR3 is built from 11 residues. CDR3 in DNA: TGTGCTAGTGGTTTGTGGACAAGGTTGTTTTTT. Translated: CASGLWTRLFF.

The chain employs TRBV20-1 and TRBJ1-2, with no clear D. The CDR3 is 13 residues long. The V gene lost 0 bases and the J gene lost 4 bases, with 9 bases spanning the gap. Germline V gene sequence: CDR1 DFQATT, CDR2 SNEGSKA (reference sequence). CDR3 region: CSARDRATYGYTF. The CDR3 region has the DNA TGCAGTGCTAGAGATCGTGCCACCTATGGCTACACCTTC.

The V and J genes are TRBV20-1 and TRBJ1-1; D unclear. The CDR3 sequence is 13 residues long. V was shortened by 6 bases and J by 3 bases, with 14 bases between the two germline ends. The germline CDR1 and CDR2 sequences are DFQATT and SNEGSKA (reference sequence). CDR3 nucleotide sequence: TGCAGTGCCGGAGGCAGGTGGGACACTGAAGCTTTCTTT. It is translated as CSAGGRWDTEAFF.

This clonotype was found a few times. The gene calls are TRBV7-2 and TRBJ2-7; 7 positions agree with TRBD1. With 2 bases clipped from V and 3 bases from J, the junction kept 4 bases outside the gene matches. Germline values: CDR1 SGHTA, CDR2 FQGNSA. The CDR3 covers 14 residues. The CDR3 bases are TGTGCCAGCAGCTTACGGACAGGCTACTACGAGCAGTACTTC. Amino acid sequence: CASSLRTGYYEQYF. Filled out from reference TRBV7-2 and TRBJ2-7, the complete variable domain reads GAGVSQSPSNKVTEKGKDVELRCDPISGHTALYWYRQSLGQGLEFLIYFQGNSAPDKSGLPSDRFSAERTGGSVSTLTIQRTQQEDSAVYLCASSLRTGYYEQYFGPGTRLTVT.

This clonotype was seen only a few times. This chain joins TRBV27 and TRBJ2-1, with a tentative D call TRBD2 (6 bases). V was pared by 7 bases and J by 7 bases, with 11 bases between. The CDR3 consists of 12 residues. Germline CDR1 reads MNHEY; CDR2 reads SMNVEV (reference sequence). The CDR3 reads CASTRGSNEQFF. In DNA form, the CDR3 reads TGTGCCAGCACTCGGGGGAGTAATGAGCAGTTCTTC.

The chain employs TRBV12-3 or TRBV12-4 and TRBJ2-1; no firm D call. The CDR3 runs to 13 residues. Trimming stripped 3 bases from V and 6 bases from J, with 9 bases between. The CDR3 sequence is CASSFGPSNEQFF. CDR3 nucleotide sequence: TGTGCCAGCAGTTTCGGGCCATCCAATGAGCAGTTCTTC.

The rearrangement links TRBV5-1 to TRBJ2-3; 8 bases map to TRBD2. CDR3 size: 14 residues. Looked up from germline, CDR1 is SGHRS and CDR2 is YFSETQ. The ends lost 4 bases at V and 5 bases at J; junction bases unmatched: 6. CDR3 amino acids: CASSTRTSQDTQYF. The CDR3 nucleotides are TGCGCCAGCAGCACTCGGACTAGCCAAGATACGCAGTATTTT.

The sample holds many counts of this clonotype. The genes are TRBV29-1 and TRBJ2-1, with 12 positions matching TRBD2. This CDR3 has 13 amino acids. After removal of 6 bases from V and 6 bases from J, the junction contained 3 bases not matched to a gene. CDR1 and CDR2 (germline): SQVTM, ANQGSEA. CDR3 nucleotides: TGCAGCGTCGGGACTAGCGGGCTCAATGAGCAGTTCTTC. Residues: CSVGTSGLNEQFF.

This clonotype was seen a few times. This rearrangement joins TRBV12-3 or TRBV12-4 to TRBJ1-2; 9 nucleotides align to TRBD1. The CDR3 has 14 residues. Trimming cost V 2 bases and J 7 bases; bases outside gene matches: 5. DNA for the CDR3: TGTGCCAGCAGTTTAAGACAGGGGGTGCTTGGCTACACCTTC. Translating it yields CASSLRQGVLGYTF.

The chain uses TRBV5-5 and TRBJ2-1; D gene ambiguous. Germline V gives CDR1 SGHKS, CDR2 YYEKEE (reference sequence). CDR3 size: 12 residues. Trimming removed 2 bases from V and 9 bases from J, with 9 bases in between. DNA for the CDR3: TGTGCCAGCAGCTTTGGCGATCCTGAGCAGTTCTTC. Protein product: CASSFGDPEQFF. The complete variable domain, with remaining parts taken from reference TRBV5-5 and TRBJ2-1, reads DAGVTQSPTHLIKTRGQQVTLRCSPISGHKSVSWYQQVLGQGPQFIFQYYEKEERGRGNFPDRFSARQFPNYSSELNVNALLLGDSALYLCASSFGDPEQFFGPGTRLTVL.

A note on this clonotype: This could be a read error, since a much larger clone is one nucleotide away. The J gene is TRBJ2-1, the V gene TRBV11-1, with 8 bases that match TRBD2. Looked up from germline, CDR1 is SGHAT and CDR2 is FQDESV (reference sequence). The CDR3 has 18 amino acids. Written as DNA, the CDR3 is TGTGCCAGCAGCTCCCTCCACTCGCGGGAGGCCTCCTACAATGTGCAGTTCTTC. Translating it yields CASSSLHSREASYNVQFF.

This clonotype was counted a few times. The chain joins TRBV20-1 to TRBJ2-1; 10 bases line up with TRBD1. CDR1 DFQATT and CDR2 SNEGSKA come from the germline V gene (reference sequence). The junction had 6 bases not matched to a gene; V was cut back by 6 bases and J by 7 bases. The CDR3 contains 13 residues. The CDR3 nucleotides read TGCAGTGCCGACAGGGGGCGTCGGAATGAGCAGTTCTTC. Protein: CSADRGRRNEQFF.

This clonotype was observed at least ten times. The chain has TRBV7-9 and TRBJ2-7; 7 bases align to TRBD1. Germline CDR1 SEHNR, CDR2 FQNEAQ (reference sequence). J was trimmed by 4 bases and V by 3 bases; bases with no gene match: 9. The CDR3 length is 15 residues. In DNA, the CDR3 is TGTGCCAGCAGCTTGACGGGACAGCCGTCTTACGAGCAGTACTTC. It yields the protein CASSLTGQPSYEQYF.

This chain links TRBV12-5 with TRBJ2-5; D remains unclear. Trimming cost V 5 bases and J 9 bases, with 16 bases left between them. The CDR3 has 13 residues. Germline assignment: CDR1 LGHNT and CDR2 FRNRAP. The CDR3 sequence is CASGPHWGWAQYF. The CDR3 bases are TGTGCTAGTGGTCCTCATTGGGGATGGGCCCAGTACTTC.

This sequence joins TRBV6-1 and TRBJ2-7, with 8 bases lining up with TRBD1. The CDR3 is 14 residues long. Germline trimming cut 5 bases from V and 6 bases from J; bases unmatched to any gene: 9. Germline values: CDR1 MNHNS, CDR2 SASEGT. CDR3 coding DNA: TGTGCCAGCAGTAAAAACCGACAGGGGCTCGAGCAGTACTTC. Protein sequence: CASSKNRQGLEQYF.